Each of the 14 T cell receptor beta chains below was sequenced from the same sample in a study of OX40 agonist ivuxolimab in advanced cancers. The assay was immunoSEQ multiplex PCR, and TCRdb's table has in-frame clones only and misses some. The table shows about 86,000 clones, with under 95% occurring only once. The sequencing used CD4+ or CD8+ T cells sorted from blood, collected in a trial of the OX40 agonist ivuxolimab. Receptor source: an adult with an advanced solid tumor such as melanoma, head and neck, liver or kidney cancer.

The chain combines TRBV6-1 with TRBJ1-2; D remains unclear. Germline V gene lookup returns CDR1 MNHNS and CDR2 SASEGT. Trimming cost V 4 bases and J 6 bases, with 9 bases left between them. This CDR3 region has 12 residues. CDR3 protein: CASSASGDGYTF. The CDR3, as DNA: TGTGCCAGCAGTGCGTCCGGGGATGGCTACACCTTC.

The chain links TRBV11-2 to TRBJ1-1; 7 positions agree with TRBD1. Germline V lookup: CDR1 SGHAT, CDR2 FQNNGV. This CDR3 is built from 18 residues. With V trimmed by 1 base and J by 4 bases, 15 bases remained unmatched. Here the CDR3 DNA reads TGTGCCAGCAGCTTAGGCCCCCTGACAGGGCCGTTAGGCACTGAAGCTTTCTTT. It yields the protein CASSLGPLTGPLGTEAFF.

The CDR3 bases are TGTGCCAGTAGTTGGGACAGCCGCTCTGGAAACACCATATATTTT. It encodes CASSWDSRSGNTIYF. This chain joins TRBV19 and TRBJ1-3; 7 nucleotides agree with TRBD1. This CDR3 contains 15 residues. Trimming cost V 5 bases and J 0 bases; bases outside gene matches: 4. In germline, CDR1 is LNHDA, CDR2 SQIVND (reference sequence).

This chain uses TRBV6-1 with TRBJ2-7; TRBD1 is a possible D gene (5 bases). Germline lookup yields CDR1 MNHNS and CDR2 SASEGT. Deletions cut 6 bases from V and 3 bases from J, with 9 bases between. There are 12 residues in the CDR3. Here the CDR3 DNA reads TGTGCCAGCAGGGGGCTGGTCTACGAGCAGTACTTC. It is translated as CASRGLVYEQYF.

The chain combines TRBV28 with TRBJ1-1; the D is unclear. Germline-derived CDR1 and CDR2 are MDHEN and SYDVKM. V lost 6 bases, J lost 3 bases, and 14 bases lay in between. This CDR3 region has 14 residues. The CDR3 loop is CASRPPYGDTEAFF. The DNA of the CDR3 is TGTGCCAGCAGGCCACCTTATGGGGACACTGAAGCTTTCTTT.

This clone was seen a single time. The chain uses TRBV12-5 and TRBJ2-6; 9 nucleotides align to TRBD1. CDR3 size: 17 residues. Germline V lookup: CDR1 LGHNT, CDR2 FRNRAP. V gave up 5 bases and J gave up 4 bases; unmatched junction bases: 9. CDR3 nucleotide sequence: TGTGCTAGTGGTCCGGGACAGGGTTTGGCCGGGGCCAACGTCCTGACTTTC. Protein product: CASGPGQGLAGANVLTF.

The chain joins TRBV9 to TRBJ1-1; D gene uncertain. The CDR3 contains 16 residues. Germline V gives CDR1 SGDLS, CDR2 YYNGEE. V was cut by 0 bases and J by 1 base, with 13 bases left in between. As DNA, the CDR3 is TGTGCCAGCAGCGTAGGAAGTGGGGTAGGGAACACTGAAGCTTTCTTT. Amino acid sequence: CASSVGSGVGNTEAFF.

This chain links TRBV30 with TRBJ1-6; D perhaps matches TRBD1 (5 bases). This CDR3 region has 14 residues. Germline CDR1 is GTSNPN and CDR2 is SVGIG (reference sequence). The V end lost 4 bases, the J end lost 0 bases, and 7 bases lay between the germline ends. CDR3 coding DNA: TGTGCCTGGAATAGGGGCTCCTATAATTCACCCCTCCACTTT. Its protein is CAWNRGSYNSPLHF.

This chain joins TRBV5-6 and TRBJ2-5; the D gene is possibly TRBD2 (5 bases). Germline CDR1 and CDR2: SGHDT and YYEEEE. The CDR3 length is 16 residues. V lost 0 bases and J lost 1, with 13 bases in between. DNA of the CDR3: TGTGCCAGCAGCTTGGCCTTTAGTGAGGGCCAAGAGACCCAGTACTTC. Translation gives CASSLAFSEGQETQYF.

The rearrangement links TRBV9 to TRBJ2-7; a possible D gene is TRBD1 (6 bases). The V end lost 0 bases, the J end lost 3 bases, and 13 bases lay between the germline ends. CDR1 is SGDLS, CDR2 YYNGEE, per germline. This CDR3 comprises 15 residues. CDR3 amino acids: CASSVGTGSFYEQYF. CDR3 bases: TGTGCCAGCAGCGTAGGAACAGGGTCATTCTACGAGCAGTACTTC.

This sequence joins TRBV6-5 and TRBJ2-2; D is undetermined. V was pared by 6 bases and J by 9 bases, with 11 bases between. The CDR3 covers 12 residues. Germline CDR1 reads MNHEY; CDR2 reads SVGAGI. CDR3 nucleotides: TGTGCCAGCAGATCTGGGCGGCGGGAGCTGTTTTTT. It translates to CASRSGRRELFF.

Here the CDR3 DNA reads TGTGCCAGCGAGACTGATAACACCGGGGAGCTGTTTTTT. Translating it yields CASETDNTGELFF. The chain recombines TRBV9 with TRBJ2-2, with D unclear. CDR3 size: 13 residues. With 7 bases removed from V and 2 bases from J, the gap between germline ends came to 9 bases. Germline V gene sequence: CDR1 SGDLS, CDR2 YYNGEE.

The V and J genes are TRBV4-1 and TRBJ2-7; D uncertain. V gave up 4 bases and J gave up 2 bases, with 15 bases separating them. The CDR3 covers 15 residues. Germline loops: CDR1 MGHRA, CDR2 YSYEKL. CDR3 coding DNA: TGCGCCAGCAGCCTACTCTCGGGCACCACCTACGAGCAGTACTTC. Translation gives CASSLLSGTTYEQYF.

The chain carries TRBV7-6 and TRBJ2-1; TRBD2 agrees at 13 bases. Germline V gene data show CDR1 as SGHVS and CDR2 as FNYEAQ. The CDR3 length is 15 residues. V lost 5 bases to trimming and J lost 7 bases; unmatched junction nucleotides: 5. The CDR3 bases are TGTGCCAGCAGCATCGGGACTAGCGGGATTAATGAGCAGTTCTTC. This encodes CASSIGTSGINEQFF.